The 18 T cell receptor beta chains in this list originate from one sample, sequenced in a study of Ad26.COV2.S vaccination and SARS-CoV-2 variants. Method: immunoSEQ multiplex PCR; TCRdb's copy keeps in-frame clones and lacks some. Here the sample spans around 450,000 clones, less than 95% being singletons. Documented treatment: roughly 19 received Ad26.COV2.S at low or high dose, single or two shots; 5 received placebo; per-sample allocation not given. After the first vaccine or placebo injection, samples were drawn on day 63. The sequences come from peripheral blood, collected in a trial of Ad26.COV2.S vaccine versus placebo. The origin of the receptors is a person between 18 and 65 years old who received the Ad26.COV2.S COVID-19 vaccine or a placebo.

The J gene is TRBJ2-3, the V gene TRBV11-2; tentatively, D is TRBD2 (6 bases). Germline V gene data show CDR1 as SGHAT and CDR2 as FQNNGV. V was trimmed by 4 bases and J by 0 bases, leaving 17 bases between them. This CDR3 is 17 amino acids long. The CDR3: CASSWGFGGTSTDTQYF. CDR3 nucleotides: TGTGCCAGCAGCTGGGGCTTTGGCGGGACTAGCACAGATACGCAGTATTTT.

The chain links TRBV6-2 or TRBV6-3 to TRBJ1-1; 7 bases agree with TRBD1. The length of the CDR3 is 15 residues. Germline trimming cut 0 bases from V and 4 bases from J; bases unmatched to any gene: 5. Germline V lookup: CDR1 MNHEY, CDR2 SVGEGT. The DNA of the CDR3 is TGTGCCAGCAGTTACTCGGTGGCAGGGGGCACTGAAGCTTTCTTT. Protein: CASSYSVAGGTEAFF.

J is TRBJ2-2 and V is TRBV28; tentatively, D is TRBD1 (5 bases). V lost 6 bases and J lost 0, with 11 bases in between. Germline V gene sequence: CDR1 MDHEN, CDR2 SYDVKM. This CDR3 region has 15 residues. The CDR3 sequence: CASSRDQPNTGELFF. The CDR3 nucleotides are TGTGCCAGCAGCAGGGATCAACCGAACACCGGGGAGCTGTTTTTT.

The chain uses TRBV28 and TRBJ2-1; TRBD1 aligns across 7 bases. V was pared by 6 bases and J by 4 bases, with 6 bases of the junction left unmatched. The CDR3 consists of 14 residues. Germline loops: CDR1 MDHEN, CDR2 SYDVKM. The CDR3 coding sequence is TGTGCCAGCAGCTCGCCGACAGGGTACAATGAGCAGTTCTTC. Its translation: CASSSPTGYNEQFF.

A word on this clone: Other DNA variants within this sample encode the same CDR3. The chain couples TRBV27 to TRBJ2-1, with 14 bases identical to TRBD2. This CDR3 region has 15 residues. J lost 6 bases, V lost 6 bases, and 4 bases had no gene match. CDR1 is MNHEY, CDR2 SMNVEV, per germline (reference sequence). This CDR3 is CASSLGLAGVNEQFF. CDR3 nucleotide sequence: TGTGCCAGCAGCTTGGGACTAGCGGGAGTCAATGAGCAGTTCTTC.

This sequence joins TRBV7-9 and TRBJ2-5, with D possibly TRBD2 on 5 matching bases. The germline V gene encodes CDR1 SEHNR and CDR2 FQNEAQ (reference sequence). Trimming removed 5 bases from V and 5 bases from J, with 12 bases in between. There are 13 residues in the CDR3. CDR3 nucleotide sequence: TGTGCCAGCAGCCCCCGGGAAAAGGAGACCCAGTACTTC. Residues: CASSPREKETQYF. The full variable domain, completed using reference TRBV7-9 and TRBJ2-5, is DTGVSQNPRHKITKRGQNVTFRCDPISEHNRLYWYRQTLGQGPEFLTYFQNEAQLEKSRLLSDRFSAERPKGSFSTLEIQRTEQGDSAMYLCASSPREKETQYFGPGTRLLVL.

The chain joins TRBV5-1 to TRBJ2-7, with 7 bases lining up with TRBD1. The junction had 3 bases not matched to a gene; V was cut back by 4 bases and J by 5 bases. Germline lookup yields CDR1 SGHRS and CDR2 YFSETQ. This CDR3 is 12 amino acids long. CDR3 DNA: TGCGCCAGCAGCGGGGACAGCGACGAGCAGTACTTC. It yields the protein CASSGDSDEQYF.

The V and J genes are TRBV19 and TRBJ2-1; no reliable D call. The CDR3 length is 15 residues. The V end lost 1 base, the J end lost 1 base, and 8 bases lay between the germline ends. Germline assignment: CDR1 LNHDA and CDR2 SQIVND (reference sequence). CDR3 sequence (DNA): TGTGCCAGTAGTATAGCGTATAGTTCCTACAATGAGCAGTTCTTC. Amino acids: CASSIAYSSYNEQFF.

The chain is built from TRBV2 and TRBJ2-7; D possibly uses TRBD1 or TRBD2 (5 bases each). This CDR3 has 15 amino acids. Trimming left V 5 bases short and J 0 bases short, with 14 bases between. Germline V CDR1 and CDR2: SNHLY, FYNNEI. CDR3 in DNA: TGTGCCAGCAGTACCGAAGGGGACGTCTCCTACGAGCAGTACTTC. It is translated as CASSTEGDVSYEQYF.

The V gene is TRBV6-1, the J gene TRBJ2-1; 8 bases map to TRBD1. This CDR3 has 15 amino acids. Trimming removed 3 bases from V and 6 bases from J; junction bases left unmatched: 7. Germline V CDR1 and CDR2: MNHNS, SASEGT. Here the CDR3 reads CASSEGDRGPNEQFF. In DNA, the CDR3 is TGTGCCAGCAGTGAGGGAGACAGGGGCCCCAATGAGCAGTTCTTC.

J is TRBJ1-4 and V is TRBV28; D gene unclear. The CDR3 covers 10 residues. Trimming removed 5 bases at V and 11 bases at J, with 6 bases between. Germline CDR1 reads MDHEN; CDR2 reads SYDVKM. The CDR3 loop reads CASSTDKLFF. Here the CDR3 DNA reads TGTGCCAGCAGTACCGACAAACTGTTTTTT.

This sequence joins TRBV7-2 and TRBJ2-2; 8 bases agree with TRBD2. This CDR3 region has 15 residues. The germline CDR1 and CDR2 sequences are SGHTA and FQGNSA. Trimming took 3 bases from V and 0 from J; bases not matched to a gene: 0. CDR3 nucleotide sequence: TGTGCCAGCAGCTTGGGACTAGCGAACACCGGGGAGCTGTTTTTT. Its translation is CASSLGLANTGELFF.

The genes are TRBV2 and TRBJ2-1; 11 nucleotides agree with TRBD2. The junction had 2 bases not matched to a gene; V was cut back by 0 bases and J by 4 bases. This CDR3 comprises 16 residues. The V gene's germline CDR1 is SNHLY and CDR2 FYNNEI. This CDR3 is CASSEAGTSGYNEQFF. CDR3 DNA sequence: TGTGCCAGCAGTGAAGCGGGGACTAGCGGATACAATGAGCAGTTCTTC.

The chain uses TRBV11-2 and TRBJ1-1; D is perhaps TRBD1 (6 bases). CDR1 is SGHAT, CDR2 FQNNGV, per germline. Between the trimmed V and J ends, which lost 2 bases and 11 bases, there was a span of 18 bases. There are 14 residues in the CDR3. CDR3 DNA sequence: TGTGCCAGCAGCTTAAGCTCGGGGACAACTATGGCTTTCTTT. Protein: CASSLSSGTTMAFF.

V gene TRBV19 combines with J gene TRBJ1-6, with no clear D. The germline gives CDR1 LNHDA, CDR2 SQIVND (reference sequence). This CDR3 region has 14 residues. With 3 bases removed from V and 6 bases from J, the gap between germline ends came to 9 bases. The CDR3 DNA follows: TGTGCCAGTAGTATTAAGGCTACTAATTCACCCCTCCACTTT. This translates into CASSIKATNSPLHF.

V gene TRBV2 combines with J gene TRBJ1-4; TRBD1 might be the D (5 bases). V dropped 2 bases and J dropped 11 bases, with 18 bases sitting between them. Germline-derived CDR1 and CDR2 are SNHLY and FYNNEI. The CDR3 sequence is 15 residues long. This CDR3 reads CASSEPGTVDFKLFF. CDR3 coding DNA: TGTGCCAGCAGTGAACCCGGGACGGTAGATTTCAAACTGTTTTTT. Filled out from reference TRBV2 and TRBJ1-4, the complete variable domain reads EPEVTQTPSHQVTQMGQEVILRCVPISNHLYFYWYRQILGQKVEFLVSFYNNEISEKSEIFDDQFSVERPDGSNFTLKIRSTKLEDSAMYFCASSEPGTVDFKLFFGSGTQLSVL.

The chain uses TRBV7-3 and TRBJ2-5; D is undetermined. The CDR3 sequence is 13 residues long. Between the trimmed V and J ends, which lost 0 bases and 5 bases, there was a span of 7 bases. CDR1 is SGHTA, CDR2 FQGTGA, per germline. CDR3 nucleotide sequence: TGTGCCAGCAGCTTAACGGCCAGTGAGACCCAGTACTTC. Its protein is CASSLTASETQYF.

This rearrangement joins TRBV5-4 to TRBJ1-1, with TRBD1 matching 7 bases. J gave up 7 bases and V 0 bases, and 6 bases lay outside the gene matches. Germline CDR1 is SGHNT and CDR2 is YYREEE (reference sequence). The CDR3 runs to 14 residues. The CDR3 sequence is CASSLARGQGEAFF. Written as DNA, the CDR3 is TGTGCCAGCAGCTTGGCAAGGGGGCAAGGTGAAGCTTTCTTT.